This paragraph reports one T cell receptor (beta chain). This sample is part of a study of technical replicates of blood from a few donors. The germline gives CDR1 GTSNPN, CDR2 SVGIG (reference sequence). This CDR3 spans 13 amino acids. V gave up 3 bases and J gave up 0 bases, with 9 bases separating them. TCRdb's table, derived via immunoSEQ multiplex PCR, lists solely in-frame clones and lacks some. The data show about 15,000 clones, approximately 80% seen once. The chain uses TRBV30 and TRBJ2-7; no clear D. This receptor was obtained from a human donor in good health. Some clones in this sample may be carry-over from other donors' samples. Sequences were obtained from PBMCs. The CDR3, as DNA: TGTGCCTGGAGACCACAGATCTCCTACGAGCAGTACTTC. Translating it yields CAWRPQISYEQYF.